This TCR beta chain came from a study of CD8+ T cells in alopecia areata. Study conclusions and caveats: During tofacitinib treatment, many expanded lesional clones remained in scalp and blood. Scalp clonality and expanded CD8+ clones among the top 100 showed significant decreases with tofacitinib.

As for treatment: oral pan-JAK inhibitor, 5-10 mg twice daily. In alopecia areata patients, both lesional scalp punch biopsies and peripheral blood were collected. Between the trimmed V and J ends, which lost 0 bases and 5 bases, there was a span of 8 bases. The CDR3 totals 14 residues. Germline values: CDR1 LGHNA, CDR2 YNFKEQ. Regarding this clone: Its specificity is not known.

Sequencing templates came from extracted RNA that was reverse transcribed into cDNA. Produced via immunoSEQ multiplex PCR; TCRdb's table is partial and in-frame only. The top ten clones hold 0.45% to 0.55% of a sample with a few hundred thousand clones, more than 30% of them seen once. The sample was CD4+ T cells sorted from blood, taken at approximately week 30, from a patient treated with tofacitinib. This TCR derives from a human donor with alopecia areata. This chain uses TRBV4-2 with TRBJ2-1; the D gene is possibly TRBD2 (5 bases). The DNA of the CDR3 is TGTGCCAGCAGCCAAGATACGAGGGACAATGAGCAGTTCTTC. Protein: CASSQDTRDNEQFF.